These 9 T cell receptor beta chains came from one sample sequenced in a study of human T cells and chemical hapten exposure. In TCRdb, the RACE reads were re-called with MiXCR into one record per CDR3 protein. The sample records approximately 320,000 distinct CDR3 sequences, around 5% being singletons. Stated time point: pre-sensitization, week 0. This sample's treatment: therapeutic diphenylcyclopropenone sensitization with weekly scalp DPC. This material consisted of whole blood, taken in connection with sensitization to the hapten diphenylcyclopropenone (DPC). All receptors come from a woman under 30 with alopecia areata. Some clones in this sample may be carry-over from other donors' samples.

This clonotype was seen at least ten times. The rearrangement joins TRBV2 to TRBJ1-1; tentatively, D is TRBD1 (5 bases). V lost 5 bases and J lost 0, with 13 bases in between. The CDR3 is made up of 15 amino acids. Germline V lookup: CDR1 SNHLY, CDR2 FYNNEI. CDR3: CASSSRTLMNTEAFF. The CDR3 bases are TGTGCCAGCAGTTCTCGGACACTCATGAACACTGAAGCTTTCTTT.

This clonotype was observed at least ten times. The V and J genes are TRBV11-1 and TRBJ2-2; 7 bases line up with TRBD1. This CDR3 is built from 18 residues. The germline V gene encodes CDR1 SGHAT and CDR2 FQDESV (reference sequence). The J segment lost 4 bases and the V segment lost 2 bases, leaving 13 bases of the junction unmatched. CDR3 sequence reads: CASSLLWIAGGSTGELFF. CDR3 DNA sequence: TGTGCCAGCAGCTTACTCTGGATTGCAGGGGGAAGCACCGGGGAGCTGTTTTTT. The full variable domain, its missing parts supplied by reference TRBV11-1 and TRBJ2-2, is EAEVAQSPRYKITEKSQAVAFWCDPISGHATLYWYRQILGQGPELLVQFQDESVVDDSQLPKDRFSAERLKGVDSTLKIQPAELGDSAMYLCASSLLWIAGGSTGELFFGEGSRLTVL.

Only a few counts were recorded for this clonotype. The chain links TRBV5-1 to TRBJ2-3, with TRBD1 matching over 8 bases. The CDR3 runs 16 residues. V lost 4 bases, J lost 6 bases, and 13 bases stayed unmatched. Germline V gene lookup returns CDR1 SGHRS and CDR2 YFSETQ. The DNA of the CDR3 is TGCGCCAGCAGCCCACAGGGGGGAAGCGACGGCGATACGCAGTATTTT. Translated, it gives CASSPQGGSDGDTQYF.

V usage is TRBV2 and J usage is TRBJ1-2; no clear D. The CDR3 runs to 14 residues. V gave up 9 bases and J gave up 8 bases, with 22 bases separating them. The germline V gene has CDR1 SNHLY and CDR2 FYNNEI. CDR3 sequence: CASTSRTSLAGYTF. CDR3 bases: TGTGCCAGTACCAGTAGGACCTCCCTTGCGGGCTACACCTTC.

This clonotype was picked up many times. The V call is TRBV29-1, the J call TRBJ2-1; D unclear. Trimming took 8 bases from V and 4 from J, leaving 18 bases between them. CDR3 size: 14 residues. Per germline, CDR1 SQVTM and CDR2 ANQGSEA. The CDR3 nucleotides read TGCAGCCTGAAGAAACCGCACCTGTACAATGAGCAGTTCTTC. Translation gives CSLKKPHLYNEQFF.

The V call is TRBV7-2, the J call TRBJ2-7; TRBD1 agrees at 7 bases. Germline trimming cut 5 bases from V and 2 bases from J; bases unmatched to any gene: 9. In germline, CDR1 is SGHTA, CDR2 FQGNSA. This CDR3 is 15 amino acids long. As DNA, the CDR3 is TGTGCCAGCAGCCGGCCAGGGACAGTTCCCTACGAGCAGTACTTC. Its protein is CASSRPGTVPYEQYF.

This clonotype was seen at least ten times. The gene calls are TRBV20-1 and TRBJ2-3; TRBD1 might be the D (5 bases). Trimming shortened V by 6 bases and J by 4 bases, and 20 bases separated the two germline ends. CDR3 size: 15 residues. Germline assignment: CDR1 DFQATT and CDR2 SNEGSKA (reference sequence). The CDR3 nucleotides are TGCAGTGCGCAGGGAAGGGAAGGAATATCAGATACGCAGTATTTT. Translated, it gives CSAQGREGISDTQYF.

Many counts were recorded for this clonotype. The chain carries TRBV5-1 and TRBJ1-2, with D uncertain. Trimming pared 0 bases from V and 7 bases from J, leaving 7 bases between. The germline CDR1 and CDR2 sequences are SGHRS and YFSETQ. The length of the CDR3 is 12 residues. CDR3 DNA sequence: TGCGCCAGCAGCTTGGAGGGTGCTGGCTACACCTTC. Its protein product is CASSLEGAGYTF.

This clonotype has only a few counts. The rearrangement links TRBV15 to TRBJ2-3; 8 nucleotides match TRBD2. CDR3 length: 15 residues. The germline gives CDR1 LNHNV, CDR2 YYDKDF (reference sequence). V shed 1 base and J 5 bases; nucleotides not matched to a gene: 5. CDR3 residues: CATSRVVAGGDTQYF. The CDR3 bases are TGTGCCACCAGCAGAGTAGTTGCGGGGGGAGATACGCAGTATTTT.